These 17 T cell receptor beta chains were all obtained from the same sample, sequenced in a study of cytotoxic CD8 clonotypes in ibrutinib-treated CLL. The method was immunoSEQ multiplex PCR; TCRdb's version includes in-frame clones alone and lacks a portion of them. Among 90,000 to 150,000 clones, about 53% were seen once, and the ten largest hold about 39%. This material consisted of PBMCs, taken after 24 months of ibrutinib treatment. The receptors here all came from a human donor with chronic lymphocytic leukemia.

The V and J genes are TRBV5-1 and TRBJ2-6; 7 bases agree with TRBD2. The CDR3 spans 17 residues. V was clipped by 0 bases and J by 0 bases; unmatched bases: 3. CDR1 and CDR2 from the germline V gene are SGHRS and YFSETQ. CDR3 sequence reads: CASSLAGGSSGANVLTF. In nucleotides, the CDR3 is TGCGCCAGCAGCTTGGCCGGGGGGAGCTCTGGGGCCAACGTCCTGACTTTC.

J is TRBJ2-3 and V is TRBV29-1, with 14 bases that match TRBD2. The germline CDR1 and CDR2 sequences are SQVTM and ANQGSEA. The CDR3 is 16 residues long. The ends lost 7 bases at V and 5 bases at J; junction bases unmatched: 11. The CDR3 DNA follows: TGCAGCGCCACCAAGACTAGCGGGGGGGCGGGAGATACGCAGTATTTT. It yields the protein CSATKTSGGAGDTQYF.

The V gene is TRBV19, the J gene TRBJ2-7; D gene ambiguous. The germline gives CDR1 LNHDA, CDR2 SQIVND (reference sequence). CDR3 length: 11 residues. V lost 6 bases and J 5 bases, leaving 8 bases between the germline ends. The CDR3 DNA is TGTGCCAGTAGGTCCCGCAACGAGCAGTACTTC. Translation gives CASRSRNEQYF.

The J gene is TRBJ2-2, the V gene TRBV6-1; 9 bases are a match to TRBD2. Germline CDR1 reads MNHNS; CDR2 reads SASEGT. With 7 bases clipped from V and 6 bases from J, the junction kept 3 bases outside the gene matches. The CDR3 totals 13 residues. The CDR3 loop is CASKSSGAGELFF. CDR3 DNA: TGTGCCAGCAAGTCTAGCGGGGCCGGGGAGCTGTTTTTT.

This clone showed up just a few times. V gene TRBV11-1 combines with J gene TRBJ2-3; the D is unclear. The CDR3 length is 15 residues. The germline V and J ends were trimmed by 2 bases and 2 bases, with 11 bases remaining between them. Looked up from germline, CDR1 is SGHAT and CDR2 is FQDESV (reference sequence). This CDR3 reads CASSLSQRYTDTQYF. The CDR3 coding sequence is TGTGCCAGCAGCTTATCTCAGCGATACACAGATACGCAGTATTTT. The variable domain in full, completed from reference TRBV11-1 and TRBJ2-3, reads EAEVAQSPRYKITEKSQAVAFWCDPISGHATLYWYRQILGQGPELLVQFQDESVVDDSQLPKDRFSAERLKGVDSTLKIQPAELGDSAMYLCASSLSQRYTDTQYFGPGTRLTVL.

This clone came up many times. The chain combines TRBV27 with TRBJ2-1; D is unresolved. From germline, CDR1 is MNHEY and CDR2 SMNVEV (reference sequence). CDR3 length equals 15 residues. The V and J ends lost 4 bases and 1 base respectively, with 11 bases between them. The CDR3 loop is CASSSALGSYNEQFF. Here the CDR3 DNA reads TGTGCCAGCAGTTCCGCTCTCGGGTCCTACAATGAGCAGTTCTTC.

The rearrangement uses TRBV7-2 and TRBJ1-2, with a tentative D call TRBD1 (6 bases). Germline CDR1 reads SGHTA; CDR2 reads FQGNSA. V was pared by 1 base and J by 2 bases, with 17 bases between. CDR3 length: 17 residues. CDR3 amino acids: CASSLVKGQPGNYGYTF. The CDR3 coding sequence is TGTGCCAGCAGCTTAGTAAAGGGACAACCCGGGAACTATGGCTACACCTTC.

This clone occurred once. The chain joins TRBV7-2 to TRBJ2-7; a weak D match, TRBD2 (6 bases). V lost 1 base, J lost 7 bases, and 11 bases lay in between. Germline-derived CDR1 and CDR2 are SGHTA and FQGNSA. This CDR3 is 13 amino acids long. In DNA form, the CDR3 reads TGTGCCAGCAGCTTAGAGGCTGGGAGGGAGCAGTACTTC. Translation: CASSLEAGREQYF. Together with reference TRBV7-2 and TRBJ2-7, the CDR3 gives the full variable domain: GAGVSQSPSNKVTEKGKDVELRCDPISGHTALYWYRQSLGQGLEFLIYFQGNSAPDKSGLPSDRFSAERTGGSVSTLTIQRTQQEDSAVYLCASSLEAGREQYFGPGTRLTVT.

This clone was seen many times. This rearrangement joins TRBV5-1 to TRBJ1-3; no clear D. Germline CDR1 reads SGHRS; CDR2 reads YFSETQ. This CDR3 spans 15 amino acids. The V end lost 5 bases, the J end lost 0 bases, and 12 bases lay between the germline ends. DNA for the CDR3: TGCGCCAGCAGTCCCTCCGCGCCCTCTGGAAACACCATATATTTT. It encodes CASSPSAPSGNTIYF.

V usage is TRBV7-2 and J usage is TRBJ2-1; D call uncertain. Germline loops: CDR1 SGHTA, CDR2 FQGNSA. The V and J ends lost 3 bases and 6 bases respectively, with 9 bases between them. This CDR3 has 13 residues. CDR3: CASSFGQSNEQFF. In nucleotides, the CDR3 is TGTGCCAGCAGCTTCGGCCAGTCCAATGAGCAGTTCTTC.

This chain connects TRBV5-4 to TRBJ1-2; no clear D gene. This CDR3 has 14 residues. V gave up 5 bases and J gave up 3 bases, with 14 bases separating them. CDR1 is SGHNT and CDR2 is YYREEE in the germline V gene (reference sequence). The CDR3 here is CASRPGTQDYGYTF. CDR3 nucleotide sequence: TGTGCCAGCAGGCCCGGAACCCAAGACTATGGCTACACCTTC.

This chain joins TRBV5-1 and TRBJ1-5, with a tentative D call TRBD1 (5 bases). The V gene lost 4 bases and the J gene lost 0 bases, with 8 bases spanning the gap. The V gene's germline CDR1 is SGHRS and CDR2 YFSETQ. CDR3 length equals 14 residues. This CDR3 is CASSPDSSNQPQHF. The CDR3 DNA sequence: TGCGCCAGCAGCCCAGACAGTAGCAATCAGCCCCAGCATTTT.

This chain joins TRBV6-1 and TRBJ1-6; D not certain. This CDR3 is built from 13 residues. V lost 4 bases and J 10 bases, leaving 11 bases between the germline ends. From germline, CDR1 is MNHNS and CDR2 SASEGT. The CDR3 DNA reads TGTGCCAGCAGTGGGGTGTTAGTCTCACCCCTCCACTTT. Residues: CASSGVLVSPLHF.

The sample holds a few counts of this clone. V gene TRBV28 combines with J gene TRBJ1-2; TRBD1 matches 9 bases. After removal of 2 bases from V and 4 bases from J, the junction contained 2 bases not matched to a gene. This CDR3 spans 14 amino acids. Germline CDR1 MDHEN, CDR2 SYDVKM. In DNA, the CDR3 is TGTGCCAGCAGTTTAGACAGGGGGGGCTATGGCTACACCTTC. Translating gives CASSLDRGGYGYTF.

The genes are TRBV28 and TRBJ1-6, with D possibly TRBD1 on 6 matching bases. Trimming cost V 6 bases and J 5 bases, with 14 bases left between them. CDR3 size: 15 residues. Germline loops: CDR1 MDHEN, CDR2 SYDVKM. CDR3 nucleotides: TGTGCCAGCAGCCGGACAGAAGCTAATAATTCACCCCTCCACTTT. Translated: CASSRTEANNSPLHF.

The chain links TRBV10-3 to TRBJ2-1; maybe TRBD2 (7 bases). The V gene's germline CDR1 is ENHRY and CDR2 SYGVKD. V was pared by 10 bases and J by 3 bases, with 13 bases between. CDR3 length: 13 residues. The CDR3 bases are TGTGCCACAAAGGGGGGGAACTACAATGAGCAGTTCTTC. Encoded protein: CATKGGNYNEQFF.

As concerns this clone: A much larger clonotype is one base distant, so this may be a read error. This specimen includes other DNA sequences encoding the same CDR3. The chain has TRBV7-9 and TRBJ1-6; D gene ambiguous. The CDR3 covers 13 residues. V lost 7 bases and J lost 0, with 4 bases in between. The germline CDR1 and CDR2 sequences are SEHNR and FQNEAQ (reference sequence). The CDR3 nucleotides read TGTGCCAGCACAAGCTCCTATAATTCACCCCTCCACTTT. This translates into CASTSSYNSPLHF.